This T cell receptor (beta chain) is drawn from a study of tumor and adjacent non-tumor tissue in lung cancer. Across the study: Samples averaged around 4.2 million productive TCRbeta reads each. General study findings and limits: In normal lung, the top 100 clones were significantly more dominant than in tumor. Tumor TCR diversity, when higher, was linked to shorter survival. Compared with tumor, normal lung showed significantly lower TCR diversity.

The library came from three nested PCR rounds adapted from ARM-PCR protocols. TCRdb re-called the multiplex PCR reads through MiXCR, storing one row per CDR3 protein. The data contain under 150,000 distinct CDR3 sequences, about 66% of them singletons. This clonotype came up many times. Its specificity is unknown. This sample's RNA came from whole unsorted tissue. Germline CDR1 MNHNS, CDR2 SASEGT. The CDR3 spans 14 residues. V was trimmed by 6 bases and J by 7 bases, leaving 13 bases between them. This chain links TRBV6-1 with TRBJ1-6, with D perhaps matching TRBD1 (6 bases). The sequencing input was lung tumor tissue. This receptor was obtained from a man aged 25-45 years with non-small cell lung cancer. CDR3 sequence: CASSLGQKNSPLHF. In DNA, the CDR3 is TGTGCCAGCAGCCTCGGACAGAAGAATTCACCCCTCCACTTT.